The rows below give T cell receptor beta chains drawn from one sample of a study of blood T cell repertoires in COVID-19. TCRdb's table, derived via immunoSEQ multiplex PCR, lists solely in-frame clones and lacks some. Here the sample spans under 140,000 clones, approximately 65% being singletons. Sequenced input: peripheral blood. The receptor set was obtained from a woman aged 60-75 years with acute or convalescent COVID-19. CDR3s include the opening cysteine and the closing phenylalanine or tryptophan. Each record gives: J gene, clone size, V gene, D gene, CDR3 DNA, CDR3 protein. The D gene is left open where the match is weak. Size tells how often a clone was seen (once, few, many) or the class of an expanded clone, and some rows leave it out.

J: TRBJ1-3
size: NA
V: TRBV5-6
D: NA
DNA: TGTGCCAGCAGCTCGGGGGGGACGAGCCCTGGAAACACCATATATTTT
CDR3: CASSSGGTSPGNTIYF

J: TRBJ2-7
size: NA
V: TRBV4-2
D: NA
DNA: TGTGCCAGCAGCCAAAGGCAGGCTAAAGGTGCCACATACTACGAGCAGTACTTC
CDR3: CASSQRQAKGATYYEQYF

J: TRBJ2-3
size: NA
V: TRBV6-2/TRBV6-3
D: NA
DNA: TGTGCCAGCAGTCCGGGACTTTCCACAGATACGCAGTATTTT
CDR3: CASSPGLSTDTQYF

J: TRBJ2-6
size: NA
V: TRBV4-1
D: TRBD1
DNA: TGCGCCAGCAGCCAAGTCCAGGGGGCGCGGCCCTCTGGGGCCAACGTCCTGACTTTC
CDR3: CASSQVQGARPSGANVLTF

J: TRBJ1-3
size: few
V: TRBV4-1
D: TRBD1
DNA: TGCGCCAGCAGCCTTGCTCATGCAGGGGGTACTGGAAACACCATATATTTT
CDR3: CASSLAHAGGTGNTIYF

J: TRBJ2-7
size: NA
V: TRBV28
D: NA
DNA: TGTGCCAGCAGTTTTCCCCCCAAGGGGATTGCTGCGTTC
CDR3: CASSFPPKGIAAF

J: TRBJ2-7
size: NA
V: TRBV28
D: NA
DNA: TGTGCCAGCAGTTTGGGGCCAACCCGCCCCGAGCAGTACTTC
CDR3: CASSLGPTRPEQYF

J: TRBJ1-3
size: NA
V: TRBV7-9
D: NA
DNA: TGTGCCAGCAGCGACGATGGACAAAATGCTGGAAACACCATATATTTT
CDR3: CASSDDGQNAGNTIYF

J: TRBJ1-3
size: few
V: TRBV4-3
D: TRBD1
DNA: TGCGCCAGCAGCCGATCGCAGGGGGCGCAGGGAAACACCATATATTTT
CDR3: CASSRSQGAQGNTIYF

J: TRBJ2-2
size: NA
V: TRBV6-4
D: NA
DNA: TGTGCCAGCAGTCTTCAGGCGAACACCGGGGAGCTGTTTTTT
CDR3: CASSLQANTGELFF

J: TRBJ2-3
size: NA
V: TRBV9
D: NA
DNA: TGTGCCAGCAGCGTATGGGCAGGGGGGACAGATACGCAGTATTTT
CDR3: CASSVWAGGTDTQYF

J: TRBJ1-4
size: NA
V: TRBV7-2
D: TRBD1
DNA: TGTGCCAGCAGCGGACAGACAGGGGTTGGGGAAAAACTGTTTTTT
CDR3: CASSGQTGVGEKLFF

J: TRBJ2-5
size: NA
V: TRBV2
D: NA
DNA: TGTGCCAGCAGTCGAGACAGGCAAGAGACCCAGTACTTC
CDR3: CASSRDRQETQYF

J: TRBJ1-6
size: NA
V: TRBV30
D: NA
DNA: TGTGCCTGGAGTGTAAGGCGGTCCTATAATTCACCCCTCCACTTT
CDR3: CAWSVRRSYNSPLHF

J: TRBJ1-2
size: few
V: TRBV4-2
D: NA
DNA: TGTGCCAGCAGCCAAGACCCAGAATGGTATGGCTACACCTTC
CDR3: CASSQDPEWYGYTF

J: TRBJ2-3
size: NA
V: TRBV7-2
D: TRBD2
DNA: TGTGCCAGCAGCGGGGATAGCGGGGGGGCTGTAGATACGCAGTATTTT
CDR3: CASSGDSGGAVDTQYF

J: TRBJ1-2
size: NA
V: TRBV7-3
D: TRBD1
DNA: TGTGCCAGCAGCTTAGGCCAGGGGGAATCTGGCTACACCTTC
CDR3: CASSLGQGESGYTF

J: TRBJ2-1
size: NA
V: TRBV24-1
D: TRBD2
DNA: TGTGCCACCAGTGATCCAACTAGCGAGTACAATGAGCAGTTCTTC
CDR3: CATSDPTSEYNEQFF

J: TRBJ1-1
size: NA
V: TRBV24-1
D: NA
DNA: TGTGCCACCAGTGATTTGCTAGGGGGTGAAGCTTTCTTT
CDR3: CATSDLLGGEAFF

J: TRBJ2-7
size: NA
V: TRBV27
D: TRBD1
DNA: TGTGCCAGCGCATACAGGGGGCCTCACTACGAGCAGTACTTC
CDR3: CASAYRGPHYEQYF

J: TRBJ2-3
size: NA
V: TRBV10-3
D: NA
DNA: TGTGCCATCAGTGAGTCTGGGCAGGGCACAGATACGCAGTATTTT
CDR3: CAISESGQGTDTQYF

J: TRBJ2-5
size: few
V: TRBV2
D: TRBD2
DNA: TGTGCCAGCAGTGAAGGACTAGCGCCCACCCAAGAGACCCAGTACTTC
CDR3: CASSEGLAPTQETQYF

J: TRBJ2-3
size: NA
V: TRBV7-2
D: TRBD2
DNA: TGTGCCAGCAGCCTGGGGCGGGGGGGCATGGATACGCAGTATTTT
CDR3: CASSLGRGGMDTQYF

J: TRBJ2-7
size: once
V: TRBV24-1
D: NA
DNA: TGTGCCACCAGTGAGGGCGGACTCTACGAGCAGTACTTC
CDR3: CATSEGGLYEQYF

J: TRBJ1-6
size: NA
V: TRBV2
D: NA
DNA: TGTGCCAGCAGTGAAGGACAGGCCAATAATTCACCCCTCCACTTT
CDR3: CASSEGQANNSPLHF

J: TRBJ1-2
size: NA
V: TRBV12-3/TRBV12-4
D: NA
DNA: TGTGCCAGCAGGACAGAAAGGGGGGGAGGCTACACCTTC
CDR3: CASRTERGGGYTF

J: TRBJ2-2
size: NA
V: TRBV11-2
D: TRBD2
DNA: TGTGCCAGCAGCTTAGCACTAGCGGGGACCGGGGAGCTGTTTTTT
CDR3: CASSLALAGTGELFF

J: TRBJ2-1
size: NA
V: TRBV10-1
D: NA
DNA: TGCGCCAGCAGTGAGTCGGGGGGGCATTCCTACAATGAGCAGTTCTTC
CDR3: CASSESGGHSYNEQFF

J: TRBJ2-7
size: NA
V: TRBV9
D: TRBD1
DNA: TGTGCCAGCAGCACCCGACAGGGGGCACGGGAGCAGTACTTC
CDR3: CASSTRQGAREQYF

J: TRBJ1-5
size: NA
V: TRBV28
D: NA
DNA: TGTGCCAGCAGCCCGTTGTCAGGGTTGCTCGGTCAGCCCCAGCATTTT
CDR3: CASSPLSGLLGQPQHF

J: TRBJ2-1
size: NA
V: TRBV27
D: NA
DNA: TGTGCCAGCAGTTTAGCAGGGGCCAATGAGCAGTTCTTC
CDR3: CASSLAGANEQFF

J: TRBJ2-5
size: NA
V: TRBV30
D: NA
DNA: TGTGCCTGGACGAAGCGGGACACCTACGACCAAGAGACCCAGTACTTC
CDR3: CAWTKRDTYDQETQYF

J: TRBJ2-5
size: NA
V: TRBV5-1
D: TRBD2
DNA: TGCGCCAGTGCAAAAGGGACTGGGACTAGCGGGGAGACCCAGTACTTC
CDR3: CASAKGTGTSGETQYF

J: TRBJ2-5
size: NA
V: TRBV10-3
D: TRBD2
DNA: TGTGCCATCAGTCAGGGATTGACGGGGGGTCTGGGGACCCAGTACTTC
CDR3: CAISQGLTGGLGTQYF

J: TRBJ2-4
size: NA
V: TRBV7-2
D: NA
DNA: TGTGCCAGCAGCTTAGACCGCCGGGCCAAAAACATTCAGTACTTC
CDR3: CASSLDRRAKNIQYF

J: TRBJ1-4
size: NA
V: TRBV11-2
D: TRBD1
DNA: TGTGCCAGCAGAGAGGACAGGGTATATGAAAAACTGTTTTTT
CDR3: CASREDRVYEKLFF

J: TRBJ2-3
size: once
V: TRBV5-5
D: NA
DNA: TGTGCCAGCAGCTCCATTTTCACAGATACGCAGTATTTT
CDR3: CASSSIFTDTQYF

J: TRBJ1-2
size: NA
V: TRBV7-9
D: TRBD1
DNA: TGTGCCAGCAGCTTATATTTGTGGGACAGCACTAACTATGGCTACACCTTC
CDR3: CASSLYLWDSTNYGYTF

J: TRBJ2-2
size: NA
V: TRBV9
D: TRBD1
DNA: TGTGCCAGCAGCCCCCGGACAGGGGGTATGAACACCGGGGAGCTGTTTTTT
CDR3: CASSPRTGGMNTGELFF

J: TRBJ1-6
size: NA
V: TRBV28
D: NA
DNA: TGTGCCAGCAGTTCCTTCCCTAATTCACCCCTCCACTTT
CDR3: CASSSFPNSPLHF

J: TRBJ2-1
size: NA
V: TRBV5-5
D: NA
DNA: TGTGCCAGCAGCTTGCTGGGGGCCCAGCGCAATGAGCAGTTCTTC
CDR3: CASSLLGAQRNEQFF

J: TRBJ2-7
size: NA
V: TRBV27
D: NA
DNA: TGTGCCAGCAGCTCCCCCGTGCGGGGAGGTAACGAGCAGTACTTC
CDR3: CASSSPVRGGNEQYF

J: TRBJ1-5
size: NA
V: TRBV19
D: TRBD1
DNA: TGTGCCAGTAGTGAATGGACAGGGGGCAATCAGCCCCAGCATTTT
CDR3: CASSEWTGGNQPQHF

J: TRBJ2-7
size: NA
V: TRBV27
D: TRBD2
DNA: TGTGCCAGCAGTGAGACCGGGACTAGGGACTACGAGCAGTACTTC
CDR3: CASSETGTRDYEQYF

J: TRBJ1-5
size: NA
V: TRBV29-1
D: TRBD1
DNA: TGCAGCGCTGTGCAGGGGGCGGGGGGCAATCAGCCCCAGCATTTT
CDR3: CSAVQGAGGNQPQHF

J: TRBJ1-4
size: NA
V: TRBV24-1
D: TRBD1
DNA: TGTGCCACCAGTGAGTGGGACAGGGATACAGGAGATGAAAAACTGTTTTTT
CDR3: CATSEWDRDTGDEKLFF

J: TRBJ2-6
size: NA
V: TRBV5-1
D: NA
DNA: TGCGCCAGCAGGGGACATATATCCTCTGGGGCCAACGTCCTGACTTTC
CDR3: CASRGHISSGANVLTF

J: TRBJ2-2
size: NA
V: TRBV4-3
D: NA
DNA: TGCGCCAGCAGCCAAGATCAAGCCACCGGGGAGCTGTTTTTT
CDR3: CASSQDQATGELFF

J: TRBJ1-1
size: NA
V: TRBV30
D: NA
DNA: TGTGCCTGGAGTCGGCCAGGGGTGGCTGAAGCTTTCTTT
CDR3: CAWSRPGVAEAFF

J: TRBJ1-6
size: few
V: TRBV27
D: NA
DNA: TGTGCCAGCAGAAAAGGGGTGCTTTCACCCCTCCACTTT
CDR3: CASRKGVLSPLHF

J: TRBJ2-3
size: NA
V: TRBV19
D: TRBD1
DNA: TGTGCCAGTAGACAGGGGGCTTTTCAAGACACAGATACGCAGTATTTT
CDR3: CASRQGAFQDTDTQYF

J: TRBJ2-6
size: NA
V: TRBV28
D: NA
DNA: TGTGCCAGCAGCCCCGGGTCTCCTCCTGGGGCCAACGTCCTGACTTTC
CDR3: CASSPGSPPGANVLTF

J: TRBJ1-1
size: NA
V: TRBV5-4
D: NA
DNA: TGTGCCAGCAGCTTGGAAGCGAACACTGAAGCTTTCTTT
CDR3: CASSLEANTEAFF

J: TRBJ1-1
size: NA
V: TRBV6-5
D: NA
DNA: TGTGCCAGCAGCCCGAAAGTTAGACAGATCACTGAAGCTTTCTTT
CDR3: CASSPKVRQITEAFF

J: TRBJ1-1
size: NA
V: TRBV3-1/TRBV3-2
D: NA
DNA: TGTGCCAGCAGCCATCAGGGGTTGAGCACTGAAGCTTTCTTT
CDR3: CASSHQGLSTEAFF

J: TRBJ1-3
size: NA
V: TRBV4-2
D: NA
DNA: TGTGCCAGCAGCCAAGTGATCAGGGCGGACACCATATATTTT
CDR3: CASSQVIRADTIYF

J: TRBJ2-3
size: NA
V: TRBV19
D: TRBD2
DNA: TGTGCCAGTAGCCCCGCGGGGGGCGCGGGGAAAGATACGCAGTATTTT
CDR3: CASSPAGGAGKDTQYF

J: TRBJ1-5
size: few
V: TRBV30
D: NA
DNA: TGTGCCTGGAGTGTACCAGGGGTGATCCGCCAGCCCCAGCATTTT
CDR3: CAWSVPGVIRQPQHF